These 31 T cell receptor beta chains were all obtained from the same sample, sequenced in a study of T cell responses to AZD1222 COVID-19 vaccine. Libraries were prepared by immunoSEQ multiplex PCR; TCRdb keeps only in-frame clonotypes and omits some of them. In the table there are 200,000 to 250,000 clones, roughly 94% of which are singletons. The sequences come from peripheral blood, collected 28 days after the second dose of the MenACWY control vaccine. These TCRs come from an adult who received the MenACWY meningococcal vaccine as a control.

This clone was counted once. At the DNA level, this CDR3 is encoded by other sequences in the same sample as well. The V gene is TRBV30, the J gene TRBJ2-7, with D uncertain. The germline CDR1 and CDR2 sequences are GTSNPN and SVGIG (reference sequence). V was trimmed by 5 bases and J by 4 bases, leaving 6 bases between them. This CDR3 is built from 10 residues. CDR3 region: CAWGVYEQYF. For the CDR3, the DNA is TGTGCCTGGGGAGTGTACGAGCAGTACTTC.

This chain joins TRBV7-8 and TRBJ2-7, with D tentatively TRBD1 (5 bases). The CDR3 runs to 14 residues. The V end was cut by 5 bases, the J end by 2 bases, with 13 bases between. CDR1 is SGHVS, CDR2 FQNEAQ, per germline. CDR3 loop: CASSPARATYEQYF. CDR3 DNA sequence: TGTGCCAGCAGCCCCGCCAGGGCGACCTACGAGCAGTACTTC.

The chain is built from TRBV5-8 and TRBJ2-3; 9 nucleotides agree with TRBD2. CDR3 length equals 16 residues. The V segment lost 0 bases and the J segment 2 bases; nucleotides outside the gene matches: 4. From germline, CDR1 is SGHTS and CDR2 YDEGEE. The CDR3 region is CASSLGGGGDTDTQYF. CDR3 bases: TGTGCCAGCAGCTTGGGTGGCGGGGGGGACACAGATACGCAGTATTTT.

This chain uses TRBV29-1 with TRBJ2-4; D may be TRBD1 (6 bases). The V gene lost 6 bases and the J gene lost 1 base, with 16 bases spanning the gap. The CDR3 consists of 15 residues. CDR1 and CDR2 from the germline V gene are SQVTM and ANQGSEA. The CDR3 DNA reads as TGCAGCGTCATGCGAGCAGGGGTCGCCAAAAACATTCAGTACTTC. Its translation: CSVMRAGVAKNIQYF.

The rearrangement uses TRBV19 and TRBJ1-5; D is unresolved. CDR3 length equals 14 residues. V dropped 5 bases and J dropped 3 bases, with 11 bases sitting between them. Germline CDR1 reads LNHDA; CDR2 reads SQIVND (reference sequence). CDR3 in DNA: TGTGCCAGTAGTGTCCGGGCCTTCAATCAGCCCCAGCATTTT. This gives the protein CASSVRAFNQPQHF.

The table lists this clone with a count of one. The chain's CDR3 is CASSLAGGVSYEQYF. Written as DNA, the CDR3 is TGTGCCAGCAGTCTAGCGGGAGGAGTGAGCTACGAGCAGTACTTC. The chain is built from TRBV7-3 and TRBJ2-7; 11 bases match TRBD2. Trimming cost V 6 bases and J 3 bases; bases outside gene matches: 7. The CDR3 length is 15 residues. Germline CDR1 reads SGHTA; CDR2 reads FQGTGA. The variable domain in full, completed from reference TRBV7-3 and TRBJ2-7, reads GAGVSQTPSNKVTEKGKYVELRCDPISGHTALYWYRQSLGQGPEFLIYFQGTGAADDSGLPNDRFFAVRPEGSVSTLKIQRTERGDSAVYLCASSLAGGVSYEQYFGPGTRLTVT.

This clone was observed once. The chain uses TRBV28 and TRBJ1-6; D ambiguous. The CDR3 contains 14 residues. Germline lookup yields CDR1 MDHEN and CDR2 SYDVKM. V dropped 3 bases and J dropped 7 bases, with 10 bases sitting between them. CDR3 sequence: CASSFVTPNSPLHF. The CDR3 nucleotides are TGTGCCAGCAGTTTCGTGACACCGAATTCACCCCTCCACTTT.

The CDR3 coding sequence is TGTGCCAGCAGCTTAGGAGAAACTGAAGCTTTCTTT. Protein product: CASSLGETEAFF. The rearrangement uses TRBV11-3 and TRBJ1-1; D is unclear. The CDR3 is 12 residues long. The germline V gene has CDR1 SGHNT and CDR2 YENEEA. V lost 1 base to trimming and J lost 5 bases, with 5 bases between them.

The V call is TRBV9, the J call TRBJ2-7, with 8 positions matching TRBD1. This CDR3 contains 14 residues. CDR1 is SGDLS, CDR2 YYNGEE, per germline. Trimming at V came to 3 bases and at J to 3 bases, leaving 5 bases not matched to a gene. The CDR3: CASSGAGGGYEQYF. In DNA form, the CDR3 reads TGTGCCAGCAGCGGGGCAGGGGGCGGCTACGAGCAGTACTTC. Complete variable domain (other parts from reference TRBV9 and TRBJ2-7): DSGVTQTPKHLITATGQRVTLRCSPRSGDLSVYWYQQSLDQGLQFLIQYYNGEERAKGNILERFSAQQFPDLHSELNLSSLELGDSALYFCASSGAGGGYEQYFGPGTRLTVT.

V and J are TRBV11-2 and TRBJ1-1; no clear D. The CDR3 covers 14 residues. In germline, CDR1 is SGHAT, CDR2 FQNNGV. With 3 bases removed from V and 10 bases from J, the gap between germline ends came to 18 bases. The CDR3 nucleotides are TGTGCCAGCAGCTTCTTTGACACCGGCCTTGGAGCTTTCTTT. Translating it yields CASSFFDTGLGAFF.

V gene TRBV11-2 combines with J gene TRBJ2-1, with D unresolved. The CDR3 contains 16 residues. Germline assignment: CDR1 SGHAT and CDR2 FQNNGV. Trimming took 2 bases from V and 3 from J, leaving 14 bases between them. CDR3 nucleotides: TGTGCCAGCAGCTTACTCCGCGGCAAGCTCTACAATGAGCAGTTCTTC. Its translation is CASSLLRGKLYNEQFF.

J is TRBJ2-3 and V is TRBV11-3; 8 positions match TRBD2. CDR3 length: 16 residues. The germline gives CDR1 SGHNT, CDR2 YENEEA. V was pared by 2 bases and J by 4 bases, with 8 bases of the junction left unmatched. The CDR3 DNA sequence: TGTGCCAGCAGCTTAAATTATCGGGGGGGGCCAGATACGCAGTATTTT. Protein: CASSLNYRGGPDTQYF.

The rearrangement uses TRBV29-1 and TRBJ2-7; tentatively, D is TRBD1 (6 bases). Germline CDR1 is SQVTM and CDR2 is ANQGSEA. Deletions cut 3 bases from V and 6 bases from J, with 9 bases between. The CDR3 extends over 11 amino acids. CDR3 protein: CSVEGQTEQYF. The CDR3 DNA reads TGCAGCGTTGAGGGACAAACCGAGCAGTACTTC.

The CDR3: CASSEPGLISYEQYF. Written as DNA, the CDR3 is TGTGCCAGCAGTGAACCGGGACTAATCTCCTACGAGCAGTACTTC. The chain employs TRBV6-1 and TRBJ2-7, with TRBD2 matching 7 bases. Germline CDR1 reads MNHNS; CDR2 reads SASEGT. J lost 0 bases, V lost 2 bases, and 4 bases had no gene match. The CDR3 has 15 amino acids.

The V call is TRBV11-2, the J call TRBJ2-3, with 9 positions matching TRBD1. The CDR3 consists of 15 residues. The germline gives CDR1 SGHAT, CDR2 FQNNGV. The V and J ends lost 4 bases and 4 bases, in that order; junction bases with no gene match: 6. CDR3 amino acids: CASSSGQGFPDTQYF. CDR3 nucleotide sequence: TGTGCCAGCAGCTCCGGACAGGGGTTCCCAGATACGCAGTATTTT.

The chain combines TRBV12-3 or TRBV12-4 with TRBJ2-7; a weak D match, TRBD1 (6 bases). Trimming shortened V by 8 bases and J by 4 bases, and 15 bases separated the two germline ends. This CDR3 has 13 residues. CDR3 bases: TGTGCCAGCCGCCGGGGACACGAATACGAGCAGTACTTC. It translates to CASRRGHEYEQYF.

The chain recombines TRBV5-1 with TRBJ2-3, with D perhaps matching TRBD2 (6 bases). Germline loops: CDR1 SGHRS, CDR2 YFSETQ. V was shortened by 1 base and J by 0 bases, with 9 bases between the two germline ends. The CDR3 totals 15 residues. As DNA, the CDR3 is TGCGCCAGCAGCTTGCGGGGGTCGAGCACAGATACGCAGTATTTT. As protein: CASSLRGSSTDTQYF.

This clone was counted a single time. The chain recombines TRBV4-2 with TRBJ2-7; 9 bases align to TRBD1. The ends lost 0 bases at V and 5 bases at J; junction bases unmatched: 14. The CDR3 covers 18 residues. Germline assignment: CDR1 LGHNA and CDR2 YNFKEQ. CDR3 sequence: CASSQDPPGTGMRNEQYF. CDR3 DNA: TGTGCCAGCAGCCAAGATCCCCCCGGGACAGGGATGAGGAACGAGCAGTACTTC.

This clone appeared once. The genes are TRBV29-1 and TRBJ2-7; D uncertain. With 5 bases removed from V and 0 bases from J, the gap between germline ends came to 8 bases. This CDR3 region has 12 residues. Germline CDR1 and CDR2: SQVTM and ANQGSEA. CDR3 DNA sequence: TGCAGCGTTACTACATCCTCCTACGAGCAGTACTTC. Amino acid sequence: CSVTTSSYEQYF.

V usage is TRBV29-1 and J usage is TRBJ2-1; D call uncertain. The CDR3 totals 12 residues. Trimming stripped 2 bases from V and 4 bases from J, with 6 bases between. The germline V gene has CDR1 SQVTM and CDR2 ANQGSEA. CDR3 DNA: TGCAGCGTTGAACTGGGGTACAATGAGCAGTTCTTC. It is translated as CSVELGYNEQFF.

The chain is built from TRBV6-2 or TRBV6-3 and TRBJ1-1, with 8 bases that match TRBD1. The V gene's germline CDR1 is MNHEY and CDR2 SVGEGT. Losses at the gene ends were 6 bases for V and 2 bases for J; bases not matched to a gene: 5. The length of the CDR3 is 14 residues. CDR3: CASRYRGFNTEAFF. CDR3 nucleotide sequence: TGTGCCAGCAGGTACAGGGGGTTCAACACTGAAGCTTTCTTT.

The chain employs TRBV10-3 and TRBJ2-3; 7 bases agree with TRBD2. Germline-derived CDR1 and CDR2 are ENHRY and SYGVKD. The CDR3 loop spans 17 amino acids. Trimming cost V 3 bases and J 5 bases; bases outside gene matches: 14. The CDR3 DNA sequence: TGTGCCATCAGTGACCCGTCTAGCGGAAGGAGGAAAGATACGCAGTATTTT. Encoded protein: CAISDPSSGRRKDTQYF.

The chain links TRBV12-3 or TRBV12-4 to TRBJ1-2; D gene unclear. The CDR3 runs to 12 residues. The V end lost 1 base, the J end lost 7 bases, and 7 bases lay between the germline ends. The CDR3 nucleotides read TGTGCCAGCAGTTTAGTAGGGCGTGGCTACACCTTC. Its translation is CASSLVGRGYTF.

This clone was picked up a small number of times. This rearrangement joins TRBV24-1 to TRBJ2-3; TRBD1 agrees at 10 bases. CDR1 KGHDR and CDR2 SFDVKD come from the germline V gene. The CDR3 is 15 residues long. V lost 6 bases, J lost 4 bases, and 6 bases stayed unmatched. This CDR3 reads CATSSGTGDADTQYF. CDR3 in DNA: TGTGCCACCAGTTCCGGGACAGGGGACGCAGATACGCAGTATTTT.

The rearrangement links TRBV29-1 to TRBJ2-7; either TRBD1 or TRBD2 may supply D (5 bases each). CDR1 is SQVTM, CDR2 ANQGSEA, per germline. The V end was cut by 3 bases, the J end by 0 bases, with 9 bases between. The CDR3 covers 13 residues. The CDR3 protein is CSVEGPASYEQYF. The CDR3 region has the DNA TGCAGCGTTGAGGGACCGGCCTCCTACGAGCAGTACTTC.

DNA of the CDR3: TGTGCCAGTGAGGGTGTTGGGGCCAACGTCCTGACTTTC. It yields the protein CASEGVGANVLTF. V is TRBV6-5 and J is TRBJ2-6, with a tentative D call TRBD2 (5 bases). With 9 bases removed from V and 3 bases from J, the gap between germline ends came to 9 bases. The CDR3 length is 13 residues. Per germline, CDR1 MNHEY and CDR2 SVGAGI.

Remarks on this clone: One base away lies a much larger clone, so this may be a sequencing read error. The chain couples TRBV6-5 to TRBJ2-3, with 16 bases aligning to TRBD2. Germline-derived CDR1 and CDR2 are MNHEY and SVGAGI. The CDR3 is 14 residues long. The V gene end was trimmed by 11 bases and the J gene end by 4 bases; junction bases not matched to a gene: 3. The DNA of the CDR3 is TGTGCCGGCGGGACTAGCGGGGGGGCAGATACGCAGTATTTT. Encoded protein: CAGGTSGGADTQYF.

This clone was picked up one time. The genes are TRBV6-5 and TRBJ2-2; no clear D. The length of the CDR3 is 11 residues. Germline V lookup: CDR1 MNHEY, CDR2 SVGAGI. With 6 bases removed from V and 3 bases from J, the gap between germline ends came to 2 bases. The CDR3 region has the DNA TGTGCCAGCAGGGACACCGGGGAGCTGTTTTTT. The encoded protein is CASRDTGELFF.

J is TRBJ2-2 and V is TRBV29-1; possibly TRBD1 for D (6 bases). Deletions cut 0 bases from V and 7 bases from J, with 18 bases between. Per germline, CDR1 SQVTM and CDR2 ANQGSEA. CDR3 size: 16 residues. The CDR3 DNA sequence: TGCAGCGTTGAAGATCGGGTACCCAGGGGCGGCGGGGAGCTGTTTTTT. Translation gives CSVEDRVPRGGGELFF.

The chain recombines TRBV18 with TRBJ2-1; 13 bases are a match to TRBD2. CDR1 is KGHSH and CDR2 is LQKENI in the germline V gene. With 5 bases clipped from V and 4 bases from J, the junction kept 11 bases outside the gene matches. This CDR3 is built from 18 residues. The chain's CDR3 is CASSANEGLAGAYNEQFF. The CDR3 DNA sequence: TGTGCCAGCTCAGCGAACGAAGGACTAGCGGGGGCGTACAATGAGCAGTTCTTC.

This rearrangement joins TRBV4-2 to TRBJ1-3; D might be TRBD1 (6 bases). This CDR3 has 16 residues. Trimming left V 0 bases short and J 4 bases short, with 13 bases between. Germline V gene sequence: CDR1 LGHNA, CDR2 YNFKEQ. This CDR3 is CASSQEGGARGNTIYF. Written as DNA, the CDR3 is TGTGCCAGCAGCCAAGAGGGGGGGGCCAGAGGAAACACCATATATTTT.